The 6 T cell receptor beta chains presented below share a single source sample, sequenced in a study of shared T cell receptors in the human thymus (dated by TCRdb to 2020 to 2023). Library creation used the immunoSEQ multiplex PCR assay. Here the immuneACCESS table is served through TCRdb, limited to in-frame sequences with V and J called. Missing clones are a known gap in these copies; in checked studies unresolved V genes cover under half, and the rest lacks a known reason. The sample table records roughly 500,000 clones; around 82% of these occur just once. Of the sample, more than 0.01% is held by the ten largest clones. This same sample was also taken into another study, of human thymus T cells.

The sequencing sample was made of thymocytes. These TCRs come from a boy younger than two with a congenital heart defect. Donor details come from another sample of the same person, matched by shared clones.

V usage is TRBV7-9 and J usage is TRBJ1-2, with D unresolved. Germline V gene data show CDR1 as SEHNR and CDR2 as FQNEAQ (reference sequence). The CDR3 has 13 residues. V was pared by 9 bases and J by 8 bases, with 19 bases between. CDR3 sequence: CARRLGGRYGYTF. In nucleotides, the CDR3 is TGTGCCAGGAGACTGGGCGGGAGATACGGCTACACCTTC. The full variable domain, rest sourced from reference TRBV7-9 and TRBJ1-2, is DTGVSQNPRHKITKRGQNVTFRCDPISEHNRLYWYRQTLGQGPEFLTYFQNEAQLEKSRLLSDRFSAERPKGSFSTLEIQRTEQGDSAMYLCARRLGGRYGYTFGSGTRLTVV.

Only a few counts were recorded for this clone. The chain links TRBV2 to TRBJ1-2; the D gene is possibly TRBD1 (6 bases). This CDR3 spans 15 amino acids. The ends were cut back, 4 bases at V and 2 bases at J, with 14 bases in the middle. CDR1 is SNHLY, CDR2 FYNNEI, per germline. CDR3 in amino acids: CASSVPDRTNYGYTF. The CDR3 nucleotides read TGTGCCAGCAGTGTCCCCGACAGGACAAACTATGGCTACACCTTC.

V gene TRBV30 combines with J gene TRBJ2-1, with no clear D. Germline lookup yields CDR1 GTSNPN and CDR2 SVGIG (reference sequence). The CDR3 spans 12 residues. Trimming pared 4 bases from V and 6 bases from J, leaving 10 bases between. The CDR3 nucleotides are TGTGCCTGGAAATCCGCTAGCAATGAGCAGTTCTTC. Translated: CAWKSASNEQFF.

The chain combines TRBV7-2 with TRBJ1-3; D ambiguous. V was cut by 6 bases and J by 2 bases, with 17 bases left in between. This CDR3 spans 16 amino acids. CDR1 SGHTA and CDR2 FQGNSA come from the germline V gene. The CDR3 DNA reads as TGTGCCAGCAGACATGGGCCCTACTGTCCTGGAAACACCATATATTTT. Translation: CASRHGPYCPGNTIYF.

The chain carries TRBV6-6 and TRBJ1-2, with D possibly TRBD1 on 6 matching bases. The CDR3 loop spans 16 amino acids. V lost 2 bases and J 6 bases, leaving 19 bases between the germline ends. In germline, CDR1 is MNHNY, CDR2 SVGAGI (reference sequence). The CDR3 here is CASSYPGGGPNHGYTF. The CDR3 nucleotides read TGTGCCAGCAGTTACCCTGGGGGGGGGCCCAACCATGGCTACACCTTC.

V and J are TRBV4-2 and TRBJ2-2, with D unresolved. Trimming stripped 1 base from V and 0 bases from J, with 12 bases between. Germline assignment: CDR1 LGHNA and CDR2 YNFKEQ. The CDR3 length is 17 residues. Here the CDR3 reads CASSQGRSPANTGELFF. The DNA for the CDR3 is TGTGCCAGCAGCCAAGGCCGGAGCCCAGCGAACACCGGGGAGCTGTTTTTT.